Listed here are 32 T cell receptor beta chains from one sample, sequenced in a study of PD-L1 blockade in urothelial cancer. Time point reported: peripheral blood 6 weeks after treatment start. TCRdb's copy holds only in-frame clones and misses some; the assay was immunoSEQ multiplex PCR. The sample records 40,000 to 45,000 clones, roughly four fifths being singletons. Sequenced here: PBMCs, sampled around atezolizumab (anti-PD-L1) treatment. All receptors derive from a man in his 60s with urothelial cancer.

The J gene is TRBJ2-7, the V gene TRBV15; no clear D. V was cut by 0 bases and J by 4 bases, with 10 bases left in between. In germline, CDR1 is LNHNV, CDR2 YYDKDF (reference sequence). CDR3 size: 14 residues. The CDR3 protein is CATSRDPTAYEQYF. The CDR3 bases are TGTGCCACCAGCAGAGATCCCACTGCATACGAGCAGTACTTC.

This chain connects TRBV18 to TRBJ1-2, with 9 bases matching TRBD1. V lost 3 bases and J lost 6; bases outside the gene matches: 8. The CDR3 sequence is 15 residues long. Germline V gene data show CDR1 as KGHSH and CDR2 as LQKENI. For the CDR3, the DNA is TGTGCCAGCTCACCGGGACAGGGTGAAGGGGATGGCTACACCTTC. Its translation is CASSPGQGEGDGYTF.

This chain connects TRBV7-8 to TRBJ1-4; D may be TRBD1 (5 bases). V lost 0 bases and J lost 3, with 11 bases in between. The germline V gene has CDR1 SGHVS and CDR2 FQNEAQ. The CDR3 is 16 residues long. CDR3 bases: TGTGCCAGCAGCTTAGCGTTCGGGGGAGCTAATGAAAAACTGTTTTTT. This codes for CASSLAFGGANEKLFF. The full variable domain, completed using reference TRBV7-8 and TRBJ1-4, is GAGVSQSPRYKVAKRGQDVALRCDPISGHVSLFWYQQALGQGPEFLTYFQNEAQLDKSGLPSDRFFAERPEGSVSTLKIQRTQQEDSAVYLCASSLAFGGANEKLFFGSGTQLSVL.

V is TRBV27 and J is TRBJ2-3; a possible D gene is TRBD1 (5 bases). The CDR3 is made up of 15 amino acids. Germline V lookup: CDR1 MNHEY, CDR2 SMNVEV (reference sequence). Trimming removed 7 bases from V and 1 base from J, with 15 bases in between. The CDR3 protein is CASNRQGDRTDTQYF. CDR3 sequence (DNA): TGTGCCAGCAACCGTCAAGGGGATCGCACAGATACGCAGTATTTT.

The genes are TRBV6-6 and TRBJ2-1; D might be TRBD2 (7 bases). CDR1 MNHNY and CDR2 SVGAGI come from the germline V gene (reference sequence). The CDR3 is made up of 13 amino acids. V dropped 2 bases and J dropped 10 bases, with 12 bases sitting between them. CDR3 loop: CASSYRGGQEQFF. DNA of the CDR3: TGTGCCAGCAGTTACAGGGGGGGGCAGGAGCAGTTCTTC.

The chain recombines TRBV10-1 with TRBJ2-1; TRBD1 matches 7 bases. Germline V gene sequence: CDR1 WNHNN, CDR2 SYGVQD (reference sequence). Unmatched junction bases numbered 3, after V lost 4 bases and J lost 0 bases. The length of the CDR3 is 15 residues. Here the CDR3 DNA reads TGCGCCAGCAGTGCTGGGACAGCCTCCTACAATGAGCAGTTCTTC. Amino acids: CASSAGTASYNEQFF.

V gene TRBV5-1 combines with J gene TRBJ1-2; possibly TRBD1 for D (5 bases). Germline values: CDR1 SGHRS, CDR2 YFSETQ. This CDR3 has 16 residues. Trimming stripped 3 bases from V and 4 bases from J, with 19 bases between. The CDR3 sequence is CASSYGTGVRAYGYTF. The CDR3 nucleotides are TGCGCCAGCAGCTATGGGACGGGAGTTAGAGCCTATGGCTACACCTTC.

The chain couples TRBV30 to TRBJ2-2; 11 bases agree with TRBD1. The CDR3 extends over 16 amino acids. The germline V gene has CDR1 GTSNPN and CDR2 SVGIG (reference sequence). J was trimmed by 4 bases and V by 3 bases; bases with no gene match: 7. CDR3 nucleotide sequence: TGTGCCTGGAGCAATAAAGGGACAGGGGGCACCGGGGAGCTGTTTTTT. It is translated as CAWSNKGTGGTGELFF.

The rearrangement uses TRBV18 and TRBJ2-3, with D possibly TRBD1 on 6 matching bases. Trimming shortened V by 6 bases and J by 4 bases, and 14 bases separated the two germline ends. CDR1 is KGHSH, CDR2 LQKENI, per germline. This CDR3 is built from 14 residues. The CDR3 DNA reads TGTGCCAGCTCTGACGGGACATCTCCAGATACGCAGTATTTT. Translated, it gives CASSDGTSPDTQYF. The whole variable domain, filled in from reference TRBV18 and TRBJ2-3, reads NAGVMQNPRHLVRRRGQEARLRCSPMKGHSHVYWYRQLPEEGLKFMVYLQKENIIDESGMPKERFSAEFPKEGPSILRIQQVVRGDSAAYFCASSDGTSPDTQYFGPGTRLTVL.

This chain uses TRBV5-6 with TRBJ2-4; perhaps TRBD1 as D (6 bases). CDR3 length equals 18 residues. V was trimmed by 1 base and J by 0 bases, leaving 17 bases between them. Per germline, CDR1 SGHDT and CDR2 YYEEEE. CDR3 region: CASSLIGRGRLAKNIQYF. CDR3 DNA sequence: TGTGCCAGCAGCTTGATAGGCAGGGGAAGACTAGCCAAAAACATTCAGTACTTC. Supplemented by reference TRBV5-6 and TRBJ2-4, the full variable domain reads DAGVTQSPTHLIKTRGQQVTLRCSPKSGHDTVSWYQQALGQGPQFIFQYYEEEERQRGNFPDRFSGHQFPNYSSELNVNALLLGDSALYLCASSLIGRGRLAKNIQYFGAGTRLSVL.

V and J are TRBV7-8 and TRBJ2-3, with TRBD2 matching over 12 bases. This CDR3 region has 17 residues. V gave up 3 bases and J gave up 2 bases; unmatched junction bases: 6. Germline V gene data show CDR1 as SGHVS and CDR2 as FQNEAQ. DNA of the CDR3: TGTGCCAGCAGCTTTCGACTAGCGGGGGAGCTCACAGATACGCAGTATTTT. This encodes CASSFRLAGELTDTQYF.

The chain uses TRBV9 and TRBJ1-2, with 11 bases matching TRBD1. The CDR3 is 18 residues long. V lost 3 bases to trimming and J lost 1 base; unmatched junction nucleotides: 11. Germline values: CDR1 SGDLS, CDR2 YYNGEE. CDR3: CASSAIRDRGGINYGYTF. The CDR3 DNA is TGTGCCAGCAGCGCTATCCGGGACAGGGGGGGAATTAACTATGGCTACACCTTC.

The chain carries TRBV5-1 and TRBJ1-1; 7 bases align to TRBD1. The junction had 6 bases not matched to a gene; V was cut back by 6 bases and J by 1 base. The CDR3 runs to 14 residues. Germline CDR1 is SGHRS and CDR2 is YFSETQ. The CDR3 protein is CASTPGQQNTEAFF. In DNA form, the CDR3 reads TGCGCCAGCACCCCGGGACAGCAGAACACTGAAGCTTTCTTT.

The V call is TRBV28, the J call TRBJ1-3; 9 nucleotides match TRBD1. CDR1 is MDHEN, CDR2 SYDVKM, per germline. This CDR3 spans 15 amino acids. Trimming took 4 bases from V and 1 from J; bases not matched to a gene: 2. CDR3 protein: CASSSGQGSGNTIYF. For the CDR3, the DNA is TGTGCCAGCAGTTCTGGACAGGGGTCTGGAAACACCATATATTTT.

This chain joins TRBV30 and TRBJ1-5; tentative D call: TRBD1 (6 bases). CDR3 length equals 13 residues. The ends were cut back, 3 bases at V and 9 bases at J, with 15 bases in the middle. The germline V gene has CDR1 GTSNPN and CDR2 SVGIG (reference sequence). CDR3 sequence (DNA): TGTGCCTGGAGAGGGGGTCTCCGGGGGCCCCAGCATTTT. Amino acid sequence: CAWRGGLRGPQHF.

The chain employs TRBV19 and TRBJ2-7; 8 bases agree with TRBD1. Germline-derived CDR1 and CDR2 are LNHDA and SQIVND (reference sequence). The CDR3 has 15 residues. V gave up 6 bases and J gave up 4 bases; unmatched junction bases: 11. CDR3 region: CASSQGQGTTYEQYF. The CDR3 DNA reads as TGTGCCAGTAGCCAAGGACAGGGAACAACGTACGAGCAGTACTTC.

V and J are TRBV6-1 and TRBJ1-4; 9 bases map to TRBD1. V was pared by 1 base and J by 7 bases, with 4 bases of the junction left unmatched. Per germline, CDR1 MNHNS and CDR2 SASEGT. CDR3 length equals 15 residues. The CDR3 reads CASSEGDRGSEKLFF. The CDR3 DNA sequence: TGTGCCAGCAGTGAAGGAGACAGGGGGAGTGAAAAACTGTTTTTT.

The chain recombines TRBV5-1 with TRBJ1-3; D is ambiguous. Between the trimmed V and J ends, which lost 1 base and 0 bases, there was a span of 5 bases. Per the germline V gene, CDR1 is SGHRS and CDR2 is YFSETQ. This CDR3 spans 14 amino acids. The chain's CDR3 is CASSLTSSGNTIYF. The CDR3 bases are TGCGCCAGCAGCTTGACAAGCTCTGGAAACACCATATATTTT.

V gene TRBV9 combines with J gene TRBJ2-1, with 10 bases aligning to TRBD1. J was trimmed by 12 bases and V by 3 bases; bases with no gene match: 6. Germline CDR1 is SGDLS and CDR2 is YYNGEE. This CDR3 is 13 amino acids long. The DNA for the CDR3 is TGTGCCAGCAGCGCCGACAGGGGGCAGGGGCAGTTCTTC. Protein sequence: CASSADRGQGQFF.

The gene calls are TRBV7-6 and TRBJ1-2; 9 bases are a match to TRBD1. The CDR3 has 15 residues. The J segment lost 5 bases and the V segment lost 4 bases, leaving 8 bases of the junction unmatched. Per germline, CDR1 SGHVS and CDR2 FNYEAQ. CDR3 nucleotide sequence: TGTGCCAGCAGCTCGGGGGACAGGGAGGTATATGGCTACACCTTC. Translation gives CASSSGDREVYGYTF.

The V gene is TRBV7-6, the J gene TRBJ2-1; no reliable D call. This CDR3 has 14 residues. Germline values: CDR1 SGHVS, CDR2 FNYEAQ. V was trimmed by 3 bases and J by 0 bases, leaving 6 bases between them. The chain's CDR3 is CASSFESSYNEQFF. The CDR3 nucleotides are TGTGCCAGCAGCTTCGAGAGCTCCTACAATGAGCAGTTCTTC.

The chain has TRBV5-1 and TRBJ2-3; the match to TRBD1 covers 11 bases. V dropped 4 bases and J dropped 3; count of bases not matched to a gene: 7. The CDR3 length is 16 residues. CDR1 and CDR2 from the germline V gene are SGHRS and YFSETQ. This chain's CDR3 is CASSPRGQGGTDTQYF. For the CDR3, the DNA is TGCGCCAGCAGCCCACGGGGACAGGGGGGGACAGATACGCAGTATTTT.

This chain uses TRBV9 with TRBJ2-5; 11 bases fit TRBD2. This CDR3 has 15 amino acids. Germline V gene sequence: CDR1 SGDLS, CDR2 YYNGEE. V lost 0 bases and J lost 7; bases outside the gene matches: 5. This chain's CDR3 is CASSVETSGAGTQYF. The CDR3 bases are TGTGCCAGCAGCGTAGAGACTAGCGGGGCGGGGACCCAGTACTTC.

CDR3 nucleotides: TGCGCCAGCAGCCCCGGGCAGGGGGTCTACGAGCAGTACTTC. Encoded protein: CASSPGQGVYEQYF. J is TRBJ2-7 and V is TRBV5-1; 7 positions match TRBD1. The germline V gene encodes CDR1 SGHRS and CDR2 YFSETQ. With V trimmed by 4 bases and J by 3 bases, 7 bases remained unmatched. This CDR3 has 14 amino acids.

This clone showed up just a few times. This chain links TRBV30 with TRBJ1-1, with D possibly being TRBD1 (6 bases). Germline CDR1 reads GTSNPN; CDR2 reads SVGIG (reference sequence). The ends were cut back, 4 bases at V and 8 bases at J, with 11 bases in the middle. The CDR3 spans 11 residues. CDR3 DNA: TGTGCCTGGAACGCCGGGACAGAAGCTTTCTTT. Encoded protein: CAWNAGTEAFF.

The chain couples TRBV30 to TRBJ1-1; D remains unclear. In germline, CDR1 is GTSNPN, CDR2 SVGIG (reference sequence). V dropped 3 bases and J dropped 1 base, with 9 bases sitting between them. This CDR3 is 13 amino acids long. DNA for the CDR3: TGTGCCTGGAGCGGCACAGAGAACACTGAAGCTTTCTTT. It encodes CAWSGTENTEAFF. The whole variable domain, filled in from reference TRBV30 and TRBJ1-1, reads SQTIHQWPATLVQPVGSPLSLECTVEGTSNPNLYWYRQAAGRGLQLLFYSVGIGQISSEVPQNLSASRPQDRQFILSSKKLLLSDSGFYLCAWSGTENTEAFFGQGTRLTVV.

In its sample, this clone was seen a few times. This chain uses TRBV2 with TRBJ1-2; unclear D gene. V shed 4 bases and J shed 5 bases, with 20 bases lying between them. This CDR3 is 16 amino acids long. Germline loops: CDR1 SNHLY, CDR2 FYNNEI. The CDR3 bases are TGTGCCAGCAGTGGAGGCAAGAGCCCGGGATTTTATGGCTACACCTTC. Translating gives CASSGGKSPGFYGYTF. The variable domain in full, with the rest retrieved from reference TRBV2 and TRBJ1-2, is EPEVTQTPSHQVTQMGQEVILRCVPISNHLYFYWYRQILGQKVEFLVSFYNNEISEKSEIFDDQFSVERPDGSNFTLKIRSTKLEDSAMYFCASSGGKSPGFYGYTFGSGTRLTVV.

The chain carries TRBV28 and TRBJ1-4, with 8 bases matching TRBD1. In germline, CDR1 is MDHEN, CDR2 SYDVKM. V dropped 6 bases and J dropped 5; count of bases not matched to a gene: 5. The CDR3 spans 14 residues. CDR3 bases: TGTGCCAGCAGATCGGGACAGGCCAATGAAAAACTGTTTTTT. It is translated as CASRSGQANEKLFF.

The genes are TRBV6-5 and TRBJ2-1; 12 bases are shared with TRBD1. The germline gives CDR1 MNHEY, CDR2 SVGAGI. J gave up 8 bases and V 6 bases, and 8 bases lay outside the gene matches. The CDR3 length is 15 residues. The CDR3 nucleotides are TGTGCCAGCAGAACCGGGACAGGGGGCCTCGATGAGCAGTTCTTC. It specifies CASRTGTGGLDEQFF.

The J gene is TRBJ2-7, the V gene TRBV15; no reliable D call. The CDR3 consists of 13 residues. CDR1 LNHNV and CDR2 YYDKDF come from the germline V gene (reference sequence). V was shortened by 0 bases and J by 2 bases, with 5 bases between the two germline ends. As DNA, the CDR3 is TGTGCCACCAGCAGAGATTTAACCTACGAGCAGTACTTC. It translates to CATSRDLTYEQYF.

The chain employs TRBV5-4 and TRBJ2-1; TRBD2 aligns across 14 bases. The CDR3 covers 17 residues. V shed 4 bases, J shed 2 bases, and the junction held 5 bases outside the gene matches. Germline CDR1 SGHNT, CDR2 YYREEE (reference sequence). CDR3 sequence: CASSPGLAGGPYNEQFF. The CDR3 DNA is TGTGCCAGCAGCCCCGGACTAGCGGGGGGCCCCTACAATGAGCAGTTCTTC.

This CDR3 reads CASSPGGGQPLREQYF. In DNA, the CDR3 is TGTGCCAGCAGCCCCGGGGGGGGACAGCCCTTACGCGAGCAGTACTTC. This chain links TRBV7-9 with TRBJ2-7, with D maybe TRBD2 (8 bases). Germline V CDR1 and CDR2: SEHNR, FQNEAQ (reference sequence). The length of the CDR3 is 16 residues. Trimming removed 5 bases from V and 6 bases from J, with 23 bases in between.